The 32 T cell receptor beta chains reported below all come from one sample, sequenced in a study of T cell responses to AZD1222 COVID-19 vaccine. Sequencing was performed with immunoSEQ multiplex PCR; in TCRdb, only in-frame clones are kept and a portion is missing. The sample yields over 150,000 clones, approximately 90% seen once. Sequenced material: peripheral blood, taken on day 0 of AZD1222 vaccination. The receptors shown here come from an adult in good health.

The chain is built from TRBV29-1 and TRBJ1-2; D uncertain. The CDR3 totals 14 residues. With 2 bases removed from V and 5 bases from J, the gap between germline ends came to 15 bases. Germline V lookup: CDR1 SQVTM, CDR2 ANQGSEA. The CDR3 DNA is TGCAGCGTTGAACTATACGGGGTCGGGTATGGCTACACCTTC. Its protein is CSVELYGVGYGYTF.

The chain joins TRBV11-2 to TRBJ1-1; perhaps TRBD1 as D (6 bases). Trimming took off 4 bases at V and 3 bases at J, with 15 bases between the two ends. Germline CDR1 is SGHAT and CDR2 is FQNNGV. This CDR3 comprises 15 residues. The CDR3 spells CASSSKQGFDTEAFF. In DNA, the CDR3 is TGTGCCAGCAGCTCCAAACAGGGTTTTGACACTGAAGCTTTCTTT.

In DNA form, the CDR3 reads TGTGCCAGCAGCCGCCATAAGTCAGGGGCGGCAGATACGCAGTATTTT. Translation gives CASSRHKSGAADTQYF. The rearrangement uses TRBV3-1 (or the pseudogene TRBV3-2) and TRBJ2-3; a possible D gene is TRBD1 (6 bases). The length of the CDR3 is 16 residues. The germline gives CDR1 LGHDT, CDR2 YNNKEL (reference sequence). The V and J ends lost 4 bases and 4 bases respectively, with 18 bases between them.

The chain joins TRBV28 to TRBJ1-1; D is unclear. V was trimmed by 7 bases and J by 0 bases, leaving 15 bases between them. This CDR3 spans 15 amino acids. Per the germline V gene, CDR1 is MDHEN and CDR2 is SYDVKM. This chain's CDR3 is CASTDSTKLNTEAFF. The CDR3 bases are TGTGCCAGCACCGATTCGACAAAACTGAACACTGAAGCTTTCTTT.

The chain links TRBV6-5 to TRBJ1-3; tentatively, D is TRBD1 (6 bases). This CDR3 is built from 16 residues. The ends were cut back, 2 bases at V and 0 bases at J, with 11 bases in the middle. Germline V CDR1 and CDR2: MNHEY, SVGAGI. The CDR3 DNA follows: TGTGCCAGCAGTTACGGGGGCATAGCCTCTGGAAACACCATATATTTT. Its protein is CASSYGGIASGNTIYF.

The chain employs TRBV19 and TRBJ1-2, with D perhaps matching TRBD1 (5 bases). Trimming removed 3 bases at V and 4 bases at J, with 12 bases between. CDR1 and CDR2 (germline): LNHDA, SQIVND (reference sequence). The CDR3 length is 14 residues. The CDR3 protein is CASSIWGDGYGYTF. The CDR3 bases are TGTGCCAGTAGTATCTGGGGGGACGGCTATGGCTACACCTTC.

The chain links TRBV19 to TRBJ1-1; TRBD1 might be the D (5 bases). The CDR3 extends over 13 amino acids. CDR1 and CDR2 from the germline V gene are LNHDA and SQIVND (reference sequence). V shed 7 bases and J shed 3 bases, with 12 bases lying between them. In nucleotides, the CDR3 is TGTGCCAGTACAGGGAAAGTATACACTGAAGCTTTCTTT. It codes for CASTGKVYTEAFF.

This chain joins TRBV27 and TRBJ2-2, with 8 bases fitting TRBD1. J was trimmed by 6 bases and V by 2 bases; bases with no gene match: 5. The V gene's germline CDR1 is MNHEY and CDR2 SMNVEV (reference sequence). There are 15 residues in the CDR3. The CDR3 DNA sequence: TGTGCCAGCAGTTTAACAGGGGGAAACGCCGGGGAGCTGTTTTTT. Its translation: CASSLTGGNAGELFF.

The chain couples TRBV6-5 to TRBJ2-1, with D perhaps TRBD2 (5 bases). CDR1 MNHEY and CDR2 SVGAGI come from the germline V gene. Trimming removed 2 bases at V and 10 bases at J, with 9 bases between. The CDR3 extends over 12 amino acids. The CDR3 DNA follows: TGTGCCAGCAGTTACACTAGATACGAGCAGTTCTTC. As protein: CASSYTRYEQFF.

V usage is TRBV28 and J usage is TRBJ1-1, with 9 bases matching TRBD1. V gave up 4 bases and J gave up 3 bases; unmatched junction bases: 12. CDR3 length: 17 residues. Germline CDR1 and CDR2: MDHEN and SYDVKM. For the CDR3, the DNA is TGTGCCAGCAGTTCCGGACAGGGGCCAGTCCCCTACACTGAAGCTTTCTTT. Protein sequence: CASSSGQGPVPYTEAFF.

The rearrangement uses TRBV10-1 and TRBJ1-2, with D possibly TRBD1 on 6 matching bases. CDR1 and CDR2 from the germline V gene are WNHNN and SYGVQD (reference sequence). The CDR3 consists of 16 residues. The V and J ends lost 3 bases and 5 bases respectively, with 19 bases between them. CDR3 protein: CASSEVRDKGRYGYTF. Here the CDR3 DNA reads TGCGCCAGCAGTGAAGTCCGGGACAAAGGGCGGTATGGCTACACCTTC.

This clone was counted between two and nine times. The chain recombines TRBV19 with TRBJ2-1; D may be TRBD2 (7 bases). This CDR3 has 13 residues. The germline V gene has CDR1 LNHDA and CDR2 SQIVND (reference sequence). Between the trimmed V and J ends, which lost 11 bases and 3 bases, there was a span of 14 bases. The CDR3 here is CAVGAGDYNEQFF. The CDR3 region has the DNA TGTGCCGTGGGGGCGGGGGACTACAATGAGCAGTTCTTC.

This rearrangement joins TRBV6-1 to TRBJ2-1; no clear D. V lost 1 base, J lost 6 bases, and 13 bases lay in between. The length of the CDR3 is 15 residues. Germline loops: CDR1 MNHNS, CDR2 SASEGT. CDR3 coding DNA: TGTGCCAGCAGTGAAGAGCCTAGTCTGGTCAATGAGCAGTTCTTC. The encoded protein is CASSEEPSLVNEQFF.

This chain uses TRBV5-1 with TRBJ1-1, with TRBD1 matching over 7 bases. The germline CDR1 and CDR2 sequences are SGHRS and YFSETQ. With 4 bases clipped from V and 3 bases from J, the junction kept 9 bases outside the gene matches. CDR3 size: 15 residues. The CDR3 is CASSRGQMDDTEAFF. DNA of the CDR3: TGCGCCAGCAGCCGGGGACAGATGGACGACACTGAAGCTTTCTTT.

This clone has only a few counts. The chain uses TRBV7-2 and TRBJ2-1; perhaps TRBD2 as D (6 bases). Germline CDR1 SGHTA, CDR2 FQGNSA. Trimming took 3 bases from V and 5 from J, leaving 14 bases between them. The CDR3 is 15 residues long. CDR3 bases: TGTGCCAGCAGCTTTTCGGCGGGGCGGAACAATGAGCAGTTCTTC. Residues: CASSFSAGRNNEQFF.

This chain uses TRBV7-9 with TRBJ1-2; D unclear. The V end lost 6 bases, the J end lost 1 base, and 12 bases lay between the germline ends. This CDR3 is 14 amino acids long. Germline V gene sequence: CDR1 SEHNR, CDR2 FQNEAQ (reference sequence). The CDR3 here is CASRRREDNYGYTF. Written as DNA, the CDR3 is TGTGCCAGCAGACGGAGGGAAGATAACTATGGCTACACCTTC.

CDR3 coding DNA: TGTGCCAGCAGCCAAGGCGACAGGGGAAGAGGCTACACCTTC. It specifies CASSQGDRGRGYTF. The chain couples TRBV3-1 (or the pseudogene TRBV3-2) to TRBJ1-2, with 8 bases aligning to TRBD1. Per germline, CDR1 LGHDT and CDR2 YNNKEL (reference sequence). The CDR3 contains 14 residues. After removal of 1 base from V and 8 bases from J, the junction contained 6 bases not matched to a gene.

J is TRBJ1-2 and V is TRBV28; D is undetermined. Deletions cut 2 bases from V and 9 bases from J, with 16 bases between. This CDR3 is built from 14 residues. Germline assignment: CDR1 MDHEN and CDR2 SYDVKM. The CDR3 DNA sequence: TGTGCCAGCAGTTTAGTTAGGACTCAGCGAAGCTACACCTTC. Translating gives CASSLVRTQRSYTF.

The chain combines TRBV20-1 with TRBJ2-5; D may correspond to TRBD1 or TRBD2 (5 bases each). Per the germline V gene, CDR1 is DFQATT and CDR2 is SNEGSKA (reference sequence). This CDR3 is built from 11 residues. Trimming shortened V by 5 bases and J by 5 bases, and 9 bases separated the two germline ends. The chain's CDR3 is CSAEGWETQYF. DNA of the CDR3: TGCAGTGCTGAGGGGTGGGAGACCCAGTACTTC.

The gene calls are TRBV25-1 and TRBJ1-3; unclear D gene. The CDR3 runs 14 residues. Trimming took off 2 bases at V and 0 bases at J, with 5 bases between the two ends. Germline CDR1 MGHDK, CDR2 SYGVNS. CDR3 loop: CASSETGSGNTIYF. The DNA of the CDR3 is TGTGCCAGCAGTGAAACCGGCTCTGGAAACACCATATATTTT.

This chain uses TRBV7-2 with TRBJ2-3; D unclear. Germline CDR1 SGHTA, CDR2 FQGNSA. Trimming pared 3 bases from V and 8 bases from J, leaving 6 bases between. The CDR3 has 11 residues. The CDR3 is CASSLYGTQYF. Written as DNA, the CDR3 is TGTGCCAGCAGCTTGTACGGTACGCAGTATTTT. The full variable domain, in which reference TRBV7-2 and TRBJ2-3 provide the parts outside the CDR3, is GAGVSQSPSNKVTEKGKDVELRCDPISGHTALYWYRQSLGQGLEFLIYFQGNSAPDKSGLPSDRFSAERTGGSVSTLTIQRTQQEDSAVYLCASSLYGTQYFGPGTRLTVL.

This clone was found a few times. The chain uses TRBV5-1 and TRBJ2-3; possible D gene TRBD2, 6 bases. The CDR3 is 15 residues long. Trimming removed 0 bases from V and 0 bases from J, with 8 bases in between. Germline V lookup: CDR1 SGHRS, CDR2 YFSETQ. CDR3 loop: CASSLAGTSTDTQYF. The DNA of the CDR3 is TGCGCCAGCAGCTTGGCCGGGACTAGCACAGATACGCAGTATTTT.

CDR3 coding DNA: TGTGCTAGTGGCCTTATGGGGGGCGAAACTGAAGCTTTCTTT. Translated, it gives CASGLMGGETEAFF. This chain uses TRBV12-5 with TRBJ1-1, with D maybe TRBD1 (6 bases). Between the trimmed V and J ends, which lost 6 bases and 5 bases, there was a span of 16 bases. Per germline, CDR1 LGHNT and CDR2 FRNRAP. The CDR3 sequence is 14 residues long.

The CDR3 DNA follows: TGTGCCAGCAGCTTAACACGGACAGGCTACAATGAGCAGTTCTTC. The encoded protein is CASSLTRTGYNEQFF. This chain connects TRBV7-2 to TRBJ2-1; 7 bases agree with TRBD1. The J segment lost 3 bases and the V segment lost 2 bases, leaving 4 bases of the junction unmatched. The CDR3 extends over 15 amino acids. Germline V gene data show CDR1 as SGHTA and CDR2 as FQGNSA.

In its sample, this clone was seen a few times. The chain combines TRBV18 with TRBJ1-6; 7 bases match TRBD1. The germline CDR1 and CDR2 sequences are KGHSH and LQKENI. This CDR3 comprises 17 residues. After removal of 6 bases from V and 8 bases from J, the junction contained 16 bases not matched to a gene. The DNA for the CDR3 is TGTGCCAGCTCCCTCAGTGGACAGGATAACCCCTATTCACCCCTCCACTTT. This translates into CASSLSGQDNPYSPLHF.

The V call is TRBV6-1, the J call TRBJ1-6; no reliable D call. This CDR3 is 14 amino acids long. The V gene's germline CDR1 is MNHNS and CDR2 SASEGT. The germline V and J ends were trimmed by 3 bases and 2 bases, with 5 bases remaining between them. CDR3 sequence (DNA): TGTGCCAGCAGTGATGGGGCCTATAATTCACCCCTCCACTTT. This translates into CASSDGAYNSPLHF.

The chain has TRBV11-2 and TRBJ1-5, with D perhaps matching TRBD1 (6 bases). The CDR3 contains 17 residues. V was trimmed by 2 bases and J by 5 bases, leaving 19 bases between them. Germline V gene data show CDR1 as SGHAT and CDR2 as FQNNGV. The CDR3 nucleotides are TGTGCCAGCAGCTTATTGGTTTCGGGGGCGTCAGATCAGCCCCAGCATTTT. Protein sequence: CASSLLVSGASDQPQHF.

The CDR3 sequence is CATGPGRFTGNTIYF. In DNA, the CDR3 is TGTGCCACTGGACCGGGACGTTTTACTGGAAACACCATATATTTT. This chain uses TRBV6-5 with TRBJ1-3, with D maybe TRBD1 (5 bases). Germline V gives CDR1 MNHEY, CDR2 SVGAGI. V lost 10 bases, J lost 2 bases, and 18 bases lay in between. The CDR3 has 15 amino acids.

This rearrangement joins TRBV6-4 to TRBJ1-2; maybe TRBD1 (6 bases). Germline lookup yields CDR1 MRHNA and CDR2 SNTAGT. CDR3 length: 16 residues. With 5 bases removed from V and 8 bases from J, the gap between germline ends came to 24 bases. The CDR3: CASSSGQPPIKGGYTF. DNA of the CDR3: TGTGCCAGCAGTTCGGGACAACCTCCCATTAAGGGCGGCTACACCTTC.

V usage is TRBV16 and J usage is TRBJ1-1; D might be TRBD1 (6 bases). The CDR3 is 12 amino acids. V lost 6 bases, J lost 7 bases, and 12 bases lay in between. Per germline, CDR1 KGHSY and CDR2 FQNENV. CDR3 amino acids: CASSRTGFEAFF. The CDR3, as DNA: TGTGCCAGCAGTCGAACAGGGTTTGAAGCTTTCTTT.

The chain joins TRBV5-5 to TRBJ2-7; TRBD1 aligns across 8 bases. This CDR3 contains 15 residues. Per germline, CDR1 SGHKS and CDR2 YYEKEE (reference sequence). V trimming: 6 bases; J trimming: 7 bases; junction bases outside the gene matches: 15. Here the CDR3 reads CASTPRTGLFTEQYF. The CDR3 DNA reads TGTGCCAGCACCCCACGGACAGGGCTATTTACGGAGCAGTACTTC.

This clone occurred once. The chain couples TRBV7-8 to TRBJ1-5; D remains unclear. This CDR3 contains 15 residues. V was clipped by 6 bases and J by 0 bases, with 12 bases between them. Germline CDR1 is SGHVS and CDR2 is FQNEAQ. CDR3: CASSFDRTSNQPQHF. CDR3 nucleotide sequence: TGTGCCAGCAGTTTCGACCGAACTAGCAATCAGCCCCAGCATTTT. The complete variable domain, with remaining parts taken from reference TRBV7-8 and TRBJ1-5, reads GAGVSQSPRYKVAKRGQDVALRCDPISGHVSLFWYQQALGQGPEFLTYFQNEAQLDKSGLPSDRFFAERPEGSVSTLKIQRTQQEDSAVYLCASSFDRTSNQPQHFGDGTRLSIL.